A selection of T cell receptor beta chains follows, all from one sample in a study of blood T cell repertoires in COVID-19. Libraries were prepared by immunoSEQ multiplex PCR; TCRdb keeps only in-frame clonotypes and omits some of them. The repertoire holds 200,000 or so clones, with 87% as singletons. Sample: PBMCs or T cells enriched from blood (not recorded which). Every receptor here comes from a man aged 25 to 40 who had recovered from COVID-19. Both conserved end residues are part of each CDR3. Each record gives: clone size, D gene, J gene, V gene, CDR3 length, CDR3 protein, CDR3 DNA. D genes are given only for firm matches. Clone size appears in some rows only: once, few, many, or a class for an expanded clone.

>few|-|TRBJ1-5|TRBV5-6|13
CASSLQGSGPQHF
TGTGCCAGCAGCTTACAGGGAAGCGGGCCCCAGCATTTT
>-|-|TRBJ2-5|TRBV29-1|17
CSVNTGGRDRRQETQYF
TGCAGCGTCAATACCGGGGGACGGGATAGGCGCCAAGAGACCCAGTACTTC
>-|-|TRBJ1-1|TRBV29-1|15
CSVADRSSMNTEAFF
TGCAGCGTTGCCGACAGGAGTAGCATGAACACTGAAGCTTTCTTT
>medium-sized|-|TRBJ2-7|TRBV28|12
CASSFEGGEQYF
TGTGCCAGCAGTTTCGAAGGAGGCGAGCAGTACTTC
>few|-|TRBJ1-2|TRBV30|13
CAWMRGHDYGYTF
TGTGCCTGGATGCGGGGGCATGACTATGGCTACACCTTC
>-|TRBD1|TRBJ1-2|TRBV2|13
CAIRQGAGYGYTF
TGTGCGATCAGACAGGGGGCGGGCTATGGCTACACCTTC
>-|TRBD1|TRBJ1-5|TRBV10-3|13
CAISGQGNQPQHF
TGTGCCATATCGGGACAGGGCAATCAGCCCCAGCATTTT
>-|-|TRBJ1-1|TRBV5-1|15
CASSLAWELNTEAFF
TGCGCCAGCAGCTTGGCCTGGGAGCTGAACACTGAAGCTTTCTTT
>-|-|TRBJ1-3|TRBV4-1|15
CASKALGGSGNTIYF
TGCGCCAGCAAGGCCCTAGGGGGCTCTGGAAACACCATATATTTT
>-|-|TRBJ2-2|TRBV29-1|13
CSVRPGWTGELFF
TGCAGCGTCCGTCCCGGGTGGACCGGGGAGCTGTTTTTT
>few|-|TRBJ2-5|TRBV7-2|15
CASSLLVLTTETQYF
TGTGCCAGCAGCTTGCTGGTCCTAACCACAGAGACCCAGTACTTC
>-|TRBD1|TRBJ2-7|TRBV27|18
CASSLRRTGTGTTYEQYF
TGTGCCAGCAGTCTCCGGAGAACCGGGACAGGGACTACCTACGAGCAGTACTTC
>-|TRBD1|TRBJ1-6|TRBV19|16
CASSIDMTGRDSPLHF
TGTGCCAGTAGTATAGATATGACAGGGCGGGATTCACCCCTCCACTTT